The sequence of this T cell receptor beta chain was determined in a study of T cells in Graves' hyperthyroidism and ophthalmopathy. Study results and limitations: Patients with ophthalmopathy were separated from those with stable hyperthyroidism by a 13 V-J model. In validation, the model predicted ophthalmopathy. These predictions came a median roughly 6 months before onset.

Using RNA transcripts as the source, TCR beta CDR3 regions were amplified. HTBI primers were employed in a first-round RT-PCR of the TCR CDR3. Each CDR3 protein is one row after TCRdb ran MiXCR on the multiplex PCR reads. The sample lists some 360,000 distinct CDR3 sequences, roughly 20% seen once, with less than 20% in the top ten. With 5 bases removed from V and 7 bases from J, the gap between germline ends came to 9 bases. This CDR3 contains 12 residues. CDR1 and CDR2 from the germline V gene are SGHTA and FQGNSA. This clonotype was recorded at least ten times. Its antigen is unknown. Subjects with ophthalmopathy showed a Clinical Activity Score no lower than 3, a NOSPECS grade no lower than 4, and a duration shorter than 3 months. Thyroid ultrasound, orbital computed tomography, clinical symptoms, and serum thyroxine and TRAb underpinned diagnoses.

The gene calls are TRBV7-2 and TRBJ1-5; the D is unclear. This receptor was taken from a woman aged 40 to 55 with Graves' ophthalmopathy. The sequencing input was blood. The CDR3 protein is CASSPPFQPQHF. The CDR3 bases are TGTGCCAGCAGCCCTCCGTTCCAGCCCCAGCATTTT.